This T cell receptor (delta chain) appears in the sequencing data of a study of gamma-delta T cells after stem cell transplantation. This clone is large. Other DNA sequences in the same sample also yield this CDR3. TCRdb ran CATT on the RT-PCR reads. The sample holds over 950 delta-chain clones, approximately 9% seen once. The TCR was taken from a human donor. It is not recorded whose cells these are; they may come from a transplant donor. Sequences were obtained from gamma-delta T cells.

The CDR3 is CACDAILGDLKKMFF. The DNA for the CDR3 is TGTGCCTGTGACGCTATACTGGGGGACCTAAAGAAGATGTTTTTC. V usage is TRDV2 and J usage is TRDJ3, with 9 bases matching TRDD3. The CDR3 has 15 amino acids. Per germline, CDR1 GEAIGNYY and CDR2 EKD. J lost 17 bases, V lost 3 bases, and 13 bases had no gene match.